The sequence of this TCR beta chain was determined in a study of STAT5B mutations in CD4+ large granular lymphocyte leukemia (dated by TCRdb to between 2021 and 2024). Regarding the study in general: Among the healthy controls, the CDR3 'QG' motif was associated with a particular HLA allele. Flow cytometry on FACSCanto II or FACSVerse confirmed that purified fractions exceeded 95% purity among lymphocytes. TCRbeta repertoires of CD4+ T-cell large granular lymphocyte leukemia patients were compared with those of healthy blood donors.

This clone was picked up a small number of times. Its target antigen remains unknown. No base quality information exists; no much larger clone differs at one position. TCRbeta rearrangements were sequenced from genomic DNA using the immunoSEQ assay at survey resolution. In the original analysis: In the TCR sequencing data, the lowest productive clonotype frequency that could be detected was 2.59 x 10-5. Only productive TCRbeta rearrangements, meaning sequences that were complete and in-frame, were kept for the analyses. Clonality for each sample was calculated as Simpson clonality in the immunoSEQ Analyzer version 3.0. Clones were grouped by frequency into very rare, small, medium, large (1-20%) or hyperexpanded (>20%) categories. Generation probabilities were estimated with OLGA 1.2.3, V-gene circos plots were made with VDJtools, specificities were looked up in VDJdb, and CDR3 motifs were identified with GLIPH. TCRdb holds this immuneACCESS table with in-frame rearrangements only. Some clones are missing; in checked studies, unresolved V genes explain under half, and the rest has no known cause. V and J calls and clone size are copied from that table; D and trimming were computed from the DNA. The sample data list tens of thousands of clones, and about four fifths of these were observed just once. The ten largest clones represent approximately 4% of the sample.

Per the germline V gene, SNHLY is the CDR1 and FYNNEI is the CDR2. The trim is 1 base for V and 6 bases for J, with a gap of 12 bases between the germline ends. The CDR3 goes from the cysteine to the phenylalanine over 14 residues. Only the CDR3 portion is preserved as DNA: 42 bases, with reading frame beginning at the first base. The healthy control group was made up of 37 blood donors, and the Finnish Red Cross blood service supplied their buffy coats. All TCR-sequenced material derived from peripheral blood: patient blood samples and healthy donor buffy coats. Ficoll-Hypaque gradient centrifugation was used to isolate peripheral blood mononuclear cells. CD4+ cells were magnetically purified from the buffy coats of healthy controls. The Gentra Puregene Cell and Tissue kit was used for genomic DNA extraction, and quantification was performed on a Qubit 2.0 fluorometer. Overall study results and their limits: The data were not HLA-matched, and the relatively small sample size could explain the higher clonality seen in CD4+ compared with CD8+ T-LGLL. CD4-sorted patient repertoires appeared more clonal than healthy CD4+ repertoires, and this difference persisted after removing the putative leukemic clones. Main leukemic clonotypes were private to each patient, although roughly 26% appeared at low frequency in other patients' non-leukemic repertoires. TRBV06-family usage was enriched among the top patient clones (8/27) compared with healthy controls (2/35).

In this chain, TRBV2 is recombined with TRBJ1-1; the D gene is possibly TRBD1, with 6 bases matching. The origin of this receptor is a human donor in good health. What was sequenced was CD4+ T cells from blood buffy coats. The CDR3 amino acid sequence is: CASSEVQGRAEAFF. The sequence in DNA is TGTGCCAGCAGTGAAGTCCAGGGGAGAGCTGAAGCTTTCTTT.